This T cell receptor (beta chain) was captured by sequencing in a study of shared clonotypes between healthy human individuals. Study in general: Per-donor plates numbered three CD4 naive, three CD4 memory, two CD8 naive and one CD8 memory.

A few counts support this clone. The antigen is undetermined. Assay: immunoSEQ multiplex PCR; the TCRdb copy retains only in-frame clones and omits some. The profile shows hundreds of thousands of clones, approximately 75% of them singletons. Trimming at V came to 2 bases and at J to 8 bases, leaving 8 bases not matched to a gene. The CDR3 loop spans 14 amino acids. The germline V gene has CDR1 GTSNPN and CDR2 SVGIG (reference sequence). Both subsets, CD45RA+ naive and CD45RA-negative memory, were split from the CD4+ cells. Whole-study results and caveats: Among donors, the sharing of clonotypes was expected to be influenced by sequencing depth. Richness estimates generally favored naive over memory subsets.

V and J are TRBV30 and TRBJ1-2; 10 nucleotides match TRBD1. The material sequenced was memory CD4+ T cells sorted from blood. The subset here: CD45RA-negative fraction. The TCR comes from a woman under 40 in good health. The CDR3 DNA reads as TGTGCCTGGAGTCCGGGACAGGGGCGTTTCGGCTACACCTTC. Translating it yields CAWSPGQGRFGYTF.